Below, 7 T cell receptor beta chains from the same sample are listed, as sequenced in a study of blood T cell repertoires in COVID-19. Only in-frame clones appear in the TCRdb table, and some are missing; sequencing was by immunoSEQ multiplex PCR. The sample lists some 210,000 clones; 80% to 85% were seen once. Sequencing was done on a sample of PBMCs or T cells enriched from blood (not recorded which). The receptor set was obtained from a woman aged 45-65 years with acute COVID-19.

As DNA, the CDR3 is TGTGCCAGCAGCTTAGCTGCCGGGAGCCAAGAGACCCAGTACTTC. It codes for CASSLAAGSQETQYF. The chain joins TRBV11-2 to TRBJ2-5; TRBD2 is a possible D gene (6 bases). The CDR3 consists of 15 residues. Trimming removed 1 base at V and 1 base at J, with 10 bases between. Germline CDR1 and CDR2: SGHAT and FQNNGV. Supplemented by reference TRBV11-2 and TRBJ2-5, the full variable domain reads EAGVAQSPRYKIIEKRQSVAFWCNPISGHATLYWYQQILGQGPKLLIQFQNNGVVDDSQLPKDRFSAERLKGVDSTLKIQPAKLEDSAVYLCASSLAAGSQETQYFGPGTRLLVL.

The CDR3 DNA follows: TGTGCCAGCCGTGGTAGCGGGGGGGCCACAGAGACCCAGTACTTC. It yields the protein CASRGSGGATETQYF. The rearrangement joins TRBV3-1 (or the pseudogene TRBV3-2) to TRBJ2-5; 11 nucleotides align to TRBD2. The J segment lost 4 bases and the V segment lost 8 bases, leaving 9 bases of the junction unmatched. Germline CDR1 and CDR2: LGHDT and YNNKEL (reference sequence). This CDR3 is 15 amino acids long.

V is TRBV3-1 (or the pseudogene TRBV3-2) and J is TRBJ2-4; 12 nucleotides agree with TRBD2. CDR1 is LGHDT and CDR2 is YNNKEL in the germline V gene (reference sequence). The V gene end was trimmed by 1 base and the J gene end by 8 bases; junction bases not matched to a gene: 9. CDR3 length: 17 residues. The CDR3 protein is CASSQVTSGGPGDIQYF. In nucleotides, the CDR3 is TGTGCCAGCAGCCAAGTTACTAGCGGGGGGCCGGGGGACATTCAGTACTTC.

The rearrangement uses TRBV20-1 and TRBJ1-5; D not certain. The germline CDR1 and CDR2 sequences are DFQATT and SNEGSKA (reference sequence). Trimming removed 5 bases from V and 9 bases from J, with 8 bases in between. The CDR3 totals 10 residues. This CDR3 is CSAGTGPQHF. CDR3 DNA sequence: TGCAGTGCTGGTACGGGGCCCCAGCATTTT.

CDR3 amino acids: CASSVLAGVTDTQYF. As DNA, the CDR3 is TGTGCCAGCAGCGTCCTGGCGGGGGTCACAGATACGCAGTATTTT. V and J are TRBV25-1 and TRBJ2-3; TRBD2 matches 7 bases. Germline trimming cut 6 bases from V and 2 bases from J; bases unmatched to any gene: 8. This CDR3 spans 15 amino acids. The germline CDR1 and CDR2 sequences are MGHDK and SYGVNS.

This clone was seen at least ten times. The rearrangement uses TRBV4-1 and TRBJ1-2, with TRBD1 as a possible D gene (5 bases). The germline V gene has CDR1 MGHRA and CDR2 YSYEKL. With 5 bases removed from V and 5 bases from J, the gap between germline ends came to 12 bases. The CDR3 is made up of 13 amino acids. This chain's CDR3 is CASSFGTLYGYTF. The CDR3 DNA reads TGCGCCAGCAGCTTCGGGACTCTTTATGGCTACACCTTC.

The genes are TRBV19 and TRBJ1-1, with 11 bases fitting TRBD1. Germline CDR1 LNHDA, CDR2 SQIVND (reference sequence). V was pared by 2 bases and J by 6 bases, with 5 bases of the junction left unmatched. The CDR3 is 15 residues long. CDR3 in DNA: TGTGCCAGTAGTATATACCGGGACAGGGGGTCTGAAGCTTTCTTT. Translating gives CASSIYRDRGSEAFF.